This is a list of T cell receptor beta chains from one sample in a study of shared clonotypes between healthy human individuals. The data were produced by immunoSEQ multiplex PCR, yet TCRdb's version contains in-frame clones alone and is incomplete. This sample has more than 2 million clones; 95% occur once, and the top ten carry more than 0.1%. Sequenced: naive CD4+ T cells sorted from blood. The receptors were sampled from a man younger than 35 in good health. CDR3s leave out the opening cysteine and the closing phenylalanine or tryptophan. The order of the fields is CDR3 protein, D gene, CDR3 length, J gene, V gene. D genes are given only for firm matches.

ASSLEGLDGYT	NA	11	TRBJ1-2	TRBV5-4
ASRPEGNTGELF	NA	12	TRBJ2-2	TRBV9
AISSSTGGYNEQF	NA	13	TRBJ2-1	TRBV10-3
ASGLPRTSGNYEQY	TRBD2	14	TRBJ2-7	TRBV12-5
ASGLGQGYPEAF	TRBD1	12	TRBJ1-1	TRBV12-5
ASSPGGGDQPQH	NA	12	TRBJ1-5	TRBV18
ASSYSRDRDSPLH	TRBD1	13	TRBJ1-6	TRBV6-5
ASSSTPGWAETQY	NA	13	TRBJ2-5	TRBV6-5
ASTNPGTNVLT	NA	11	TRBJ2-6	TRBV11-1
ASSPRTGPNQPQH	TRBD1	13	TRBJ1-5	TRBV18
ASSQEGLAGANEQY	TRBD2	14	TRBJ2-7	TRBV4-3
ASSLSNNYGYT	NA	11	TRBJ1-2	TRBV28
ASSGGVGYT	NA	9	TRBJ1-2	TRBV18
ASSLTVANTGELF	NA	13	TRBJ2-2	TRBV7-9
ASRTGTNSYEQY	TRBD2	12	TRBJ2-7	TRBV19
ASSFTGGGLAKNIQY	TRBD1	15	TRBJ2-4	TRBV28
ASSYSPGGEKLF	NA	12	TRBJ1-4	TRBV6-5
ASSLERTNAEAF	NA	12	TRBJ1-1	TRBV7-8
ASSELGISYNSPLH	NA	14	TRBJ1-6	TRBV19
ASSFTDTQY	NA	9	TRBJ2-3	TRBV5-1
ASSPPGRIINEQF	NA	13	TRBJ2-1	TRBV18
ATVGGGSEAF	NA	10	TRBJ1-1	TRBV10-3
ASSLWASPAYEQY	NA	13	TRBJ2-7	TRBV7-2
ASSLDRVAYEQY	TRBD1	12	TRBJ2-7	TRBV4-3
ASSSDNPSGNTIY	NA	13	TRBJ1-3	TRBV5-1
ASRPGTGGPYEQY	TRBD1	13	TRBJ2-7	TRBV5-4
AGTAWANGGNTGELF	NA	15	TRBJ2-2	TRBV7-9
SAVRGGGGETQY	TRBD2	12	TRBJ2-5	TRBV29-1
ASSLRVLYEQY	NA	11	TRBJ2-7	TRBV27
ASSLAGGYGYT	NA	11	TRBJ1-2	TRBV5-1
ASSFGRGYEQY	NA	11	TRBJ2-7	TRBV28
ASSVGRTYEQY	NA	11	TRBJ2-7	TRBV2
AWTRQGIYGYT	TRBD1	11	TRBJ1-2	TRBV30
ASSFDSYQPQH	NA	11	TRBJ1-5	TRBV2
ASMSIYEQY	NA	9	TRBJ2-7	TRBV6-1